This is a list of T cell receptor beta chains from one sample in a study of Graves' ophthalmopathy and Graves' hyperthyroidism. TCRdb independently ran MiXCR on the multiplex PCR reads; one entry per CDR3 protein. Of hundreds of thousands of distinct CDR3 sequences detected, about 38% appear once; the ten largest clones hold over 2.5%. The sample comprised peripheral blood. The receptors come from an adult man with Graves' ophthalmopathy. Each CDR3 is given with its conserved first and last residue. D genes are given only for firm matches. Only part of the rows carry a size: once, few, many, or a class if the clone is expanded.

cdr3_aa cdr3_nt j_call clone_size v_call d_call
CASSLHPGQTSGYTF TGTGCCAGCAGCTTACACCCGGGACAAACAAGTGGCTACACCTTC TRBJ1-2 . TRBV2 .
CASSYSRTGFGETQYF TGTGCCAGCAGTTACTCCAGGACAGGGTTTGGAGAGACCCAGTACTTC TRBJ2-5 few TRBV6-2/TRBV6-3 TRBD1
CASSLAGTGEGYTF TGCGCCAGCAGCTTGGCAGGGACTGGGGAAGGCTACACCTTC TRBJ1-2 many TRBV5-1 .
CASSQDTGSPLDEQYF TGCGCCAGCAGCCAAGACACAGGGTCACCCCTTGACGAGCAGTACTTC TRBJ2-7 . TRBV4-1 .
CATSDKTGFEAFF TGTGCCACCAGTGATAAGACAGGGTTTGAAGCTTTCTTT TRBJ1-1 . TRBV24-1 TRBD1
CASSLQGGTGNTIYF TGTGCCAGCAGCTTACAGGGGGGCACTGGAAACACCATATATTTT TRBJ1-3 few TRBV3-1 TRBD1
CASKVRQGRWPNYGYTF TGTGCCAGCAAGGTTCGACAGGGGAGGTGGCCTAACTATGGCTACACCTTC TRBJ1-2 . TRBV6-1 TRBD1
CASSEFRRSGYTF TGTGCCAGCAGTGAATTCCGCAGGAGTGGCTACACCTTC TRBJ1-2 . TRBV25-1 .
CATSDQGAPYEQYF TGTGCCACCAGTGATCAGGGGGCCCCCTACGAGCAGTACTTC TRBJ2-7 many TRBV24-1 TRBD1
CSVDWRGTGTEAFF TGCAGCGTTGACTGGAGAGGGACGGGCACTGAAGCTTTCTTT TRBJ1-1 . TRBV29-1 .
CASSQRSGGSYEQYF TGTGCCAGCAGCCAAAGGTCGGGCGGGAGCTACGAGCAGTACTTC TRBJ2-7 . TRBV7-2 TRBD2
CASSQRQSYNQPQHF TGCGCCAGCAGCCAAAGGCAGAGTTACAATCAGCCCCAGCATTTT TRBJ1-5 few TRBV4-1 .
CASSVGTSGGSEQYF TGTGCCAGCAGCGTCGGGACTAGCGGGGGGTCCGAGCAGTACTTC TRBJ2-7 . TRBV9 TRBD2
CASSFAGGGGIGEQYF TGTGCCAGCAGTTTCGCGGGTGGCGGGGGGATCGGCGAGCAGTACTTC TRBJ2-7 few TRBV13 TRBD2
CASSTRDREDTQYF TGTGCCAGCAGCACCCGGGACAGGGAAGATACGCAGTATTTT TRBJ2-3 few TRBV7-9 TRBD1
CASSSYQGMSWTGGFEQYF TGTGCCAGCAGCTCGTATCAGGGAATGAGCTGGACAGGGGGATTCGAGCAGTACTTC TRBJ2-7 . TRBV7-2 TRBD1